The 26 T cell receptor beta chains below were found in one sample sequenced in a study of T cell responses to AZD1222 COVID-19 vaccine. Repertoires were generated with immunoSEQ multiplex PCR, while TCRdb's copy carries only in-frame clones and drops some. The sample yields around 160,000 clones, about 93% seen once. This material consisted of peripheral blood, taken on day 0 of MenACWY control vaccination. The receptors were sampled from an adult in good health.

This clone occurred once. The chain carries TRBV24-1 and TRBJ1-1; no firm D call. CDR3 length equals 15 residues. The germline gives CDR1 KGHDR, CDR2 SFDVKD. Trimming left V 0 bases short and J 3 bases short, with 10 bases between. Here the CDR3 DNA reads TGTGCCACCAGTGATTTGCGAGGACGGGACACTGAAGCTTTCTTT. Translated, it gives CATSDLRGRDTEAFF.

The V and J genes are TRBV5-1 and TRBJ2-5; 9 nucleotides agree with TRBD1. This CDR3 has 14 amino acids. Losses at the gene ends were 1 base for V and 5 bases for J; bases not matched to a gene: 3. Germline lookup yields CDR1 SGHRS and CDR2 YFSETQ. The CDR3 is CASSLYRGLETQYF. The CDR3 DNA reads as TGCGCCAGCAGCTTGTACAGGGGGCTTGAGACCCAGTACTTC.

The chain joins TRBV7-3 to TRBJ2-5, with 7 bases aligning to TRBD1. J was trimmed by 5 bases and V by 8 bases; bases with no gene match: 8. CDR3 length: 13 amino acids. Germline V gene data show CDR1 as SGHTA and CDR2 as FQGTGA. The CDR3 sequence is CASAPGQAETQYF. DNA of the CDR3: TGTGCCAGCGCCCCCGGACAGGCCGAGACCCAGTACTTC.

On this clone: In the same sample, other DNA sequences code for this CDR3. The V call is TRBV27, the J call TRBJ2-7; perhaps TRBD1 as D (6 bases). V lost 2 bases and J 1 base, leaving 9 bases between the germline ends. The CDR3 has 14 residues. In germline, CDR1 is MNHEY, CDR2 SMNVEV (reference sequence). The CDR3 bases are TGTGCCAGCAGTTTAGGAACAGGGTCCTACGAGCAGTACTTC. It yields the protein CASSLGTGSYEQYF.

The rearrangement joins TRBV28 to TRBJ1-1; 8 positions match TRBD1. Unmatched junction bases numbered 1, after V lost 4 bases and J lost 3 bases. This CDR3 comprises 13 residues. From germline, CDR1 is MDHEN and CDR2 SYDVKM. The CDR3 region has the DNA TGTGCCAGCAGTTACAGGGGGTACACTGAAGCTTTCTTT. Translation: CASSYRGYTEAFF.

This chain joins TRBV2 and TRBJ2-2; 9 bases are shared with TRBD1. CDR3 length: 15 amino acids. V lost 11 bases and J lost 6; bases outside the gene matches: 13. Germline loops: CDR1 SNHLY, CDR2 FYNNEI. In DNA form, the CDR3 reads TGTGCCTCTGACTGGGGACAGGGTTCCCCCGGGGAGCTGTTTTTT. Its protein is CASDWGQGSPGELFF.

The chain links TRBV7-2 to TRBJ1-6; 9 nucleotides agree with TRBD1. V gave up 5 bases and J gave up 6 bases; unmatched junction bases: 5. The germline V gene has CDR1 SGHTA and CDR2 FQGNSA. There are 15 residues in the CDR3. The CDR3 region is CASSDAGQGNSPLHF. Written as DNA, the CDR3 is TGTGCCAGCAGCGATGCGGGACAGGGTAATTCACCCCTCCACTTT.

The chain combines TRBV14 with TRBJ2-7; 8 positions match TRBD1. V was pared by 4 bases and J by 7 bases, with 9 bases of the junction left unmatched. Per germline, CDR1 SGHDN and CDR2 FVKESK. This CDR3 has 14 amino acids. The chain's CDR3 is CASSLPGQAQEQYF. The CDR3 nucleotides are TGTGCCAGCAGCCTCCCGGGACAGGCTCAGGAGCAGTACTTC. The full variable domain, completed using reference TRBV14 and TRBJ2-7, is EAGVTQFPSHSVIEKGQTVTLRCDPISGHDNLYWYRRVMGKEIKFLLHFVKESKQDESGMPNNRFLAERTGGTYSTLKVQPAELEDSGVYFCASSLPGQAQEQYFGPGTRLTVT.

In this sample, this clone turned up once. The chain combines TRBV5-5 with TRBJ1-4; 8 bases line up with TRBD1. V was clipped by 1 base and J by 8 bases; unmatched bases: 7. The CDR3 totals 15 residues. CDR1 is SGHKS, CDR2 YYEKEE, per germline (reference sequence). The CDR3 sequence: CASSLQGAGWEKLFF. CDR3 bases: TGTGCCAGCAGCTTGCAGGGGGCAGGGTGGGAAAAACTGTTTTTT.

The chain carries TRBV10-1 and TRBJ1-1; D not resolved. The CDR3 covers 14 residues. The V gene's germline CDR1 is WNHNN and CDR2 SYGVQD (reference sequence). V was trimmed by 0 bases and J by 6 bases, leaving 11 bases between them. CDR3 DNA: TGCGCCAGCAGTGAGTCATTAGGAAGGGCTGAAGCTTTCTTT. It codes for CASSESLGRAEAFF.

The J gene is TRBJ2-3, the V gene TRBV7-9; D is possibly TRBD2 (5 bases). This CDR3 contains 16 residues. Trimming pared 1 base from V and 1 base from J, leaving 12 bases between. Germline V lookup: CDR1 SEHNR, CDR2 FQNEAQ (reference sequence). The CDR3 DNA reads TGTGCCAGCAGCTTAGGGACTGCCGTGGGCACAGATACGCAGTATTTT. This codes for CASSLGTAVGTDTQYF.

The rearrangement joins TRBV3-1 (or the pseudogene TRBV3-2) to TRBJ1-4; no definite D call. V lost 3 bases and J 8 bases, leaving 7 bases between the germline ends. CDR1 and CDR2 (germline): LGHDT, YNNKEL (reference sequence). The CDR3 is 12 residues long. CDR3 DNA: TGTGCCAGCAGCCACTTTGGAGAAAAACTGTTTTTT. Translating gives CASSHFGEKLFF.

The chain joins TRBV5-1 to TRBJ2-1; 8 bases fit TRBD2. The CDR3 has 17 amino acids. V dropped 1 base and J dropped 2; count of bases not matched to a gene: 8. In germline, CDR1 is SGHRS, CDR2 YFSETQ. In DNA form, the CDR3 reads TGCGCCAGCAGCTTGCACGGAGTTAGCGGGACCTACAATGAGCAGTTCTTC. Protein: CASSLHGVSGTYNEQFF.

The chain has TRBV5-4 and TRBJ2-3; D ambiguous. CDR1 is SGHNT, CDR2 YYREEE, per germline (reference sequence). Trimming removed 3 bases at V and 1 base at J, with 9 bases between. The CDR3 is made up of 14 amino acids. The CDR3 loop reads CASSWGGGTDTQYF. CDR3 bases: TGTGCCAGCAGCTGGGGTGGGGGCACAGATACGCAGTATTTT.

Concerning this clone: The junction departs from germline at one end; a sequencing error may be responsible. This chain connects TRBV7-7 to TRBJ2-5; D may be TRBD1 (6 bases). Looked up from germline, CDR1 is SSHAT and CDR2 is FNYEAQ (reference sequence). This CDR3 has 13 amino acids. The DNA for the CDR3 is TGTGCTAGCAGCCGGACAGCCTTAGAGACCCAGTACTTC. Translating gives CASSRTALETQYF.

The chain employs TRBV9 and TRBJ1-2, with D possibly being TRBD1 (5 bases). The CDR3 has 15 amino acids. Trimming shortened V by 7 bases and J by 7 bases, and 23 bases separated the two germline ends. Germline loops: CDR1 SGDLS, CDR2 YYNGEE. CDR3 DNA: TGTGCCAGCGGAGGGTCTGGGGGGGGACCAACTGGCTACACCTTC. Translated, it gives CASGGSGGGPTGYTF.

The chain couples TRBV7-6 to TRBJ1-6; the D gene is possibly TRBD1 (6 bases). V was cut by 2 bases and J by 4 bases, with 15 bases left in between. The CDR3 runs 17 residues. CDR1 is SGHVS and CDR2 is FNYEAQ in the germline V gene. The CDR3 region is CASSLKQSGEYNSPLHF. CDR3 nucleotide sequence: TGTGCCAGCAGCTTAAAACAATCAGGGGAATATAATTCACCCCTCCACTTT. Drawing the rest from reference TRBV7-6 and TRBJ1-6, the complete variable domain is GAGVSQSPRYKVTKRGQDVALRCDPISGHVSLYWYRQALGQGPEFLTYFNYEAQQDKSGLPNDRFSAERPEGSISTLTIQRTEQRDSAMYRCASSLKQSGEYNSPLHFGNGTRLTVT.

The V and J genes are TRBV28 and TRBJ2-1; 14 bases fit TRBD2. The CDR3 loop spans 20 amino acids. The trim removed 6 bases at V and 8 bases at J, leaving 21 bases unmatched. CDR1 and CDR2 from the germline V gene are MDHEN and SYDVKM. The CDR3 sequence: CASSPVPGLAGVDSWYEQFF. DNA of the CDR3: TGTGCCAGCAGCCCAGTGCCGGGACTAGCGGGAGTGGACAGTTGGTATGAGCAGTTCTTC.

This rearrangement joins TRBV3-1 (or the pseudogene TRBV3-2) to TRBJ1-2; D is possibly TRBD1 (5 bases). The V end was cut by 0 bases, the J end by 7 bases, with 15 bases between. The CDR3 sequence is 15 residues long. The germline V gene encodes CDR1 LGHDT and CDR2 YNNKEL (reference sequence). CDR3 sequence (DNA): TGTGCCAGCAGCCAAGATGGGGCGCGGTCGAGTGGCTACACCTTC. Protein: CASSQDGARSSGYTF.

The gene calls are TRBV15 and TRBJ1-2; 10 positions agree with TRBD1. The germline V gene has CDR1 LNHNV and CDR2 YYDKDF (reference sequence). The ends lost 1 base at V and 8 bases at J; junction bases unmatched: 7. This CDR3 is 15 amino acids long. CDR3 sequence: CATSRGAGTGVGYTF. CDR3 sequence (DNA): TGTGCCACCAGCAGAGGTGCGGGGACAGGGGTCGGCTACACCTTC.

The chain employs TRBV7-3 and TRBJ2-2, with 10 bases matching TRBD1. After removal of 6 bases from V and 5 bases from J, the junction contained 3 bases not matched to a gene. Germline assignment: CDR1 SGHTA and CDR2 FQGTGA. The CDR3 has 14 amino acids. For the CDR3, the DNA is TGTGCCAGCAGGCTGGGACAGGGGACCGGGGAGCTGTTTTTT. Translating it yields CASRLGQGTGELFF.

This chain joins TRBV2 and TRBJ2-2, with D uncertain. V was pared by 4 bases and J by 9 bases, with 12 bases between. The CDR3 is made up of 13 amino acids. Germline-derived CDR1 and CDR2 are SNHLY and FYNNEI. Written as DNA, the CDR3 is TGTGCCAGCAGTGTGATGGGGTACCGGGAGCTGTTTTTT. Encoded protein: CASSVMGYRELFF. The variable domain in full, with the rest retrieved from reference TRBV2 and TRBJ2-2, is EPEVTQTPSHQVTQMGQEVILRCVPISNHLYFYWYRQILGQKVEFLVSFYNNEISEKSEIFDDQFSVERPDGSNFTLKIRSTKLEDSAMYFCASSVMGYRELFFGEGSRLTVL.

The V gene is TRBV28, the J gene TRBJ2-1, with 11 bases fitting TRBD2. V dropped 3 bases and J dropped 3; count of bases not matched to a gene: 4. Germline V CDR1 and CDR2: MDHEN, SYDVKM. The CDR3 has 16 residues. In DNA, the CDR3 is TGTGCCAGCAGTTTCCCGGGACTAGCGGTCTACAATGAGCAGTTCTTC. It encodes CASSFPGLAVYNEQFF.

In its sample, this clone was seen once. This chain links TRBV28 with TRBJ1-2; 8 bases are a match to TRBD1. The CDR3 is 14 amino acids. After removal of 10 bases from V and 4 bases from J, the junction contained 11 bases not matched to a gene. Germline V lookup: CDR1 MDHEN, CDR2 SYDVKM. The chain's CDR3 is CATFGQGDIYGYTF. CDR3 in DNA: TGTGCCACCTTCGGACAGGGTGATATCTATGGCTACACCTTC.

V gene TRBV4-1 combines with J gene TRBJ1-5; no definite D call. Per germline, CDR1 MGHRA and CDR2 YSYEKL. The V end lost 0 bases, the J end lost 6 bases, and 6 bases lay between the germline ends. The CDR3 length is 13 residues. Here the CDR3 DNA reads TGCGCCAGCAGCCAAGAAAAAGGTCAGCCCCAGCATTTT. It is translated as CASSQEKGQPQHF.

The genes are TRBV28 and TRBJ1-6; D gene uncertain. The ends were cut back, 4 bases at V and 8 bases at J, with 9 bases in the middle. The CDR3 is made up of 13 amino acids. The germline V gene has CDR1 MDHEN and CDR2 SYDVKM. This chain's CDR3 is CASSYPKDSPLHF. DNA for the CDR3: TGTGCCAGCAGTTACCCAAAGGATTCACCCCTCCACTTT.